Shown below are 30 T cell receptor beta chains from a single sample sequenced in a study of T-cell memory formation after mild COVID-19. TCRdb redid the calling of the 5' RACE reads with MiXCR, one entry per CDR3 protein. This repertoire shows 210,000 or so distinct CDR3 sequences, roughly 10% found once; its top ten account for approximately 3%. Sequencing was performed on PBMCs or a T cell subset sorted from them (not recorded which). The receptors were gathered from a man between 18 and 29 years old who had mild COVID-19 (a few samples of this study predate the infection). Cell type and time point are not known.

The V and J genes are TRBV6-5 and TRBJ2-7, with TRBD1 identical over 9 bases. Germline lookup yields CDR1 MNHEY and CDR2 SVGAGI. This CDR3 is built from 15 residues. The junction had 4 bases not matched to a gene; V was cut back by 0 bases and J by 4 bases. The CDR3 sequence is CASSYSTGQGYEQYF. Written as DNA, the CDR3 is TGTGCCAGCAGTTACTCGACGGGACAGGGTTACGAGCAGTACTTC.

The genes are TRBV6-2 or TRBV6-3 and TRBJ2-1; unclear D gene. CDR3 size: 12 residues. Germline lookup yields CDR1 MNHEY and CDR2 SVGEGT. V lost 4 bases to trimming and J lost 5 bases, with 6 bases between them. The CDR3 here is CASSSTNNEQFF. CDR3 DNA sequence: TGTGCCAGCAGTTCCACTAACAATGAGCAGTTCTTC.

The sample holds a few counts of this clonotype. This chain uses TRBV6-5 with TRBJ1-4, with 7 bases identical to TRBD1. V lost 8 bases and J lost 5; bases outside the gene matches: 8. In germline, CDR1 is MNHEY, CDR2 SVGAGI. The CDR3 consists of 14 residues. CDR3 sequence reads: CASGTGQLNEKLFF. The CDR3 bases are TGTGCCAGCGGGACGGGACAGTTAAATGAAAAACTGTTTTTT.

This clonotype has only a few counts. V and J are TRBV5-1 and TRBJ2-1; D is possibly TRBD2 (6 bases). The CDR3 consists of 14 residues. Germline V lookup: CDR1 SGHRS, CDR2 YFSETQ. V lost 3 bases, J lost 12 bases, and 19 bases lay in between. As DNA, the CDR3 is TGCGCCAGCAGCTCCGCTACGATCCAGGGAGGGCAGTTCTTC. Amino acid sequence: CASSSATIQGGQFF.

This clonotype was observed a few times. The rearrangement links TRBV6-2 or TRBV6-3 to TRBJ1-2, with TRBD1 matching 9 bases. CDR3 size: 15 residues. Germline V gene data show CDR1 as MNHEY and CDR2 as SVGEGT. Trimming took 7 bases from V and 3 from J; bases not matched to a gene: 9. The CDR3, as DNA: TGTGCCAGCAAGAGCGACAGGGGGAGTGACTATGGCTACACCTTC. It is translated as CASKSDRGSDYGYTF.

The V gene is TRBV27, the J gene TRBJ1-1; D unresolved. This CDR3 is built from 14 residues. CDR1 and CDR2 from the germline V gene are MNHEY and SMNVEV (reference sequence). Trimming left V 6 bases short and J 4 bases short, with 15 bases between. CDR3 sequence (DNA): TGTGCCAGCAGGGCAGGCGGTCTAGTCACTGAAGCTTTCTTT. This translates into CASRAGGLVTEAFF.

The chain has TRBV19 and TRBJ2-7; TRBD1 is a possible D gene (5 bases). The germline V gene has CDR1 LNHDA and CDR2 SQIVND (reference sequence). Trimming left V 3 bases short and J 5 bases short, with 5 bases between. The CDR3 loop spans 11 amino acids. CDR3 sequence (DNA): TGTGCCAGTAGTATCAGGGACGAGCAGTACTTC. This gives the protein CASSIRDEQYF.

The sample holds many counts of this clonotype. This chain uses TRBV24-1 with TRBJ2-1, with 10 bases matching TRBD2. The CDR3 has 12 residues. Per germline, CDR1 KGHDR and CDR2 SFDVKD. Trimming took 4 bases from V and 14 from J; bases not matched to a gene: 4. CDR3 residues: CATSDPGTSEFF. DNA of the CDR3: TGTGCCACCAGTGACCCCGGGACTAGCGAGTTCTTC.

The chain carries TRBV5-6 and TRBJ2-1; TRBD1 agrees at 12 bases. The J segment lost 12 bases and the V segment lost 0 bases, leaving 4 bases of the junction unmatched. CDR1 and CDR2 (germline): SGHDT, YYEEEE. The CDR3 runs to 14 residues. The CDR3 region is CASSLVGTGGRQFF. The DNA for the CDR3 is TGTGCCAGCAGCTTGGTTGGGACAGGGGGCCGGCAGTTCTTC. Variable domain in full (rest from reference TRBV5-6 and TRBJ2-1): DAGVTQSPTHLIKTRGQQVTLRCSPKSGHDTVSWYQQALGQGPQFIFQYYEEEERQRGNFPDRFSGHQFPNYSSELNVNALLLGDSALYLCASSLVGTGGRQFFGPGTRLTVL.

At least ten counts were recorded for this clonotype. The chain recombines TRBV27 with TRBJ2-2; the D gene is possibly TRBD2 (5 bases). CDR1 is MNHEY and CDR2 is SMNVEV in the germline V gene (reference sequence). This CDR3 region has 13 residues. Trimming stripped 3 bases from V and 7 bases from J, with 9 bases between. The CDR3 spells CASSLRGIGELFF. DNA of the CDR3: TGTGCCAGCAGTTTGAGAGGGATCGGGGAGCTGTTTTTT.

There are a few counts of this clonotype. The genes are TRBV20-1 and TRBJ2-2, with 9 bases aligning to TRBD1. Germline V CDR1 and CDR2: DFQATT, SNEGSKA (reference sequence). Trimming took 5 bases from V and 4 from J; bases not matched to a gene: 8. The CDR3 runs to 15 residues. In nucleotides, the CDR3 is TGCAGTGCTGGTCCCGGGACAGGGATCACCGGGGAGCTGTTTTTT. Amino acids: CSAGPGTGITGELFF.

This clonotype has just a few counts. The rearrangement uses TRBV7-2 and TRBJ2-5, with D unresolved. The CDR3 length is 14 residues. The V end lost 5 bases, the J end lost 2 bases, and 12 bases lay between the germline ends. From germline, CDR1 is SGHTA and CDR2 FQGNSA. DNA for the CDR3: TGTGCCAGCAGCAAGCCTGGGCTACAAGAGACCCAGTACTTC. It is translated as CASSKPGLQETQYF.

The table lists this clonotype with a few counts. The J gene is TRBJ1-2, the V gene TRBV7-2, with 8 bases matching TRBD1. The CDR3 spans 15 residues. V was clipped by 5 bases and J by 1 base; unmatched bases: 6. The V gene's germline CDR1 is SGHTA and CDR2 FQGNSA. CDR3 DNA: TGTGCCAGCAGCGCCCGGACAGGGCTTAACTATGGCTACACCTTC. This translates into CASSARTGLNYGYTF.

This clonotype occurred a few times. V is TRBV24-1 and J is TRBJ1-6; no reliable D call. The CDR3 has 10 amino acids. V lost 5 bases and J lost 15, with 7 bases in between. CDR1 is KGHDR, CDR2 SFDVKD, per germline. The CDR3 loop reads CATSVGVLHF. Written as DNA, the CDR3 is TGTGCCACCAGTGTCGGTGTCCTCCACTTT.

The chain carries TRBV20-1 and TRBJ2-3, with a tentative D call TRBD2 (6 bases). Deletions cut 1 base from V and 4 bases from J, with 15 bases between. The CDR3 totals 15 residues. Germline CDR1 is DFQATT and CDR2 is SNEGSKA (reference sequence). DNA of the CDR3: TGCAGTGCTAGAGCTGGCCGGGGGAGTGCAGATACGCAGTATTTT. It specifies CSARAGRGSADTQYF.

This clonotype showed up just a few times. This chain joins TRBV7-9 and TRBJ1-2; no reliable D call. Germline values: CDR1 SEHNR, CDR2 FQNEAQ (reference sequence). The CDR3 contains 14 residues. V lost 1 base, J lost 5 bases, and 11 bases lay in between. CDR3 DNA sequence: TGTGCCAGCAGCTTAGTCCAGGATAGTTATGGCTACACCTTC. Protein: CASSLVQDSYGYTF.

The genes are TRBV27 and TRBJ2-7, with D possibly TRBD1 on 5 matching bases. Trimming cost V 11 bases and J 7 bases, with 9 bases left between them. Germline loops: CDR1 MNHEY, CDR2 SMNVEV (reference sequence). The CDR3 loop spans 9 amino acids. The DNA of the CDR3 is TGTGCCTGCCAGGGAGAGCAGTACGTC. This translates into CACQGEQYV.

A few counts support this clonotype. The genes are TRBV5-1 and TRBJ1-3, with D uncertain. There are 15 residues in the CDR3. Germline V gene data show CDR1 as SGHRS and CDR2 as YFSETQ. The V gene lost 0 bases and the J gene lost 4 bases, with 11 bases spanning the gap. CDR3 DNA: TGCGCCAGCAGCTTGGACCCTCGGTCCGGAAACACCATATATTTT. Translated, it gives CASSLDPRSGNTIYF. The variable domain in full, completed from reference TRBV5-1 and TRBJ1-3, reads KAGVTQTPRYLIKTRGQQVTLSCSPISGHRSVSWYQQTPGQGLQFLFEYFSETQRNKGNFPGRFSGRQFSNSRSEMNVSTLELGDSALYLCASSLDPRSGNTIYFGEGSWLTVV.

This clonotype was counted at least ten times. The chain links TRBV12-3 or TRBV12-4 to TRBJ2-1, with D tentatively TRBD1 or TRBD2 (5 bases each). Trimming removed 6 bases at V and 8 bases at J, with 20 bases between. This CDR3 contains 15 residues. In DNA, the CDR3 is TGTGCCAGCAGCCGCTCGACTCTCCGGGGCGATGAGCAGTTCTTC. As protein: CASSRSTLRGDEQFF.

This clonotype was counted only a few times. The V and J genes are TRBV12-3 or TRBV12-4 and TRBJ1-6; a weak D match, TRBD1 (6 bases). CDR3 length equals 14 residues. Trimming took off 3 bases at V and 7 bases at J, with 10 bases between the two ends. The CDR3 sequence: CASSFRGQNSPLHF. CDR3 DNA sequence: TGTGCCAGCAGTTTCAGGGGCCAGAATTCACCCCTCCACTTT.

This clonotype was counted a few times. This chain connects TRBV9 to TRBJ1-1; D is possibly TRBD1 (5 bases). CDR1 SGDLS and CDR2 YYNGEE come from the germline V gene. Trimming cost V 0 bases and J 5 bases, with 8 bases left between them. There are 13 residues in the CDR3. CDR3 in DNA: TGTGCCAGCAGCGTAGAGTGGGGGACTGAAGCTTTCTTT. Protein sequence: CASSVEWGTEAFF.

The chain joins TRBV5-1 to TRBJ1-1; tentative D call: TRBD1 (6 bases). V was clipped by 0 bases and J by 7 bases, with 13 bases between them. The CDR3 is 14 residues long. Germline lookup yields CDR1 SGHRS and CDR2 YFSETQ. The CDR3 here is CASSLGQATIEAFF. CDR3 sequence (DNA): TGCGCCAGCAGCTTGGGACAGGCCACAATTGAAGCTTTCTTT.

The chain is built from TRBV27 and TRBJ1-4, with unresolved D. V lost 3 bases and J 10 bases, leaving 12 bases between the germline ends. Germline CDR1 is MNHEY and CDR2 is SMNVEV (reference sequence). This CDR3 is built from 13 residues. The CDR3 sequence: CASSLTGEVKLFF. CDR3 sequence (DNA): TGTGCCAGCAGTTTGACGGGCGAGGTAAAACTGTTTTTT.

A few counts support this clonotype. The chain has TRBV9 and TRBJ2-2; TRBD2 agrees at 14 bases. Per germline, CDR1 SGDLS and CDR2 YYNGEE. V lost 3 bases and J lost 5; bases outside the gene matches: 3. CDR3 length: 16 residues. The DNA of the CDR3 is TGTGCCAGCAGCGGGGGACTAGCGGGGGTTACCGGGGAGCTGTTTTTT. Its protein is CASSGGLAGVTGELFF.

The gene calls are TRBV3-2 and TRBJ1-1; no DNA check was done on the table's D call, TRBD1. TRBV3-2 is listed as a pseudogene. The CDR3 totals 16 residues. This CDR3 is CASSQAAQGANTEAFF. CDR3 coding DNA: TGTGCCAGCAGCCAAGCAGCACAGGGGGCGAACACTGAAGCTTTCTTT.

At least ten counts were recorded for this clonotype. The chain couples TRBV7-9 to TRBJ2-7, with no clear D. The CDR3 consists of 14 residues. The germline gives CDR1 SEHNR, CDR2 FQNEAQ (reference sequence). V shed 1 base and J shed 0 bases, with 7 bases lying between them. This CDR3 reads CASSLDLSSYEQYF. CDR3 in DNA: TGTGCCAGCAGCTTAGATCTGAGCTCCTACGAGCAGTACTTC.

The chain combines TRBV20-1 with TRBJ2-3; maybe TRBD1 (5 bases). CDR1 and CDR2 (germline): DFQATT, SNEGSKA (reference sequence). This CDR3 spans 12 amino acids. V was trimmed by 6 bases and J by 5 bases, leaving 12 bases between them. CDR3 sequence: CSAINQGDTQYF. CDR3 DNA: TGCAGTGCGATAAATCAGGGAGATACGCAGTATTTT.

This clonotype was counted many times. The V and J genes are TRBV5-1 and TRBJ2-5; 7 bases map to TRBD2. This CDR3 comprises 14 residues. The germline CDR1 and CDR2 sequences are SGHRS and YFSETQ. The V gene end was trimmed by 2 bases and the J gene end by 2 bases; junction bases not matched to a gene: 3. CDR3 sequence (DNA): TGCGCCAGCAGCTTCGCGGGGGTGCAAGAGACCCAGTACTTC. Amino acid sequence: CASSFAGVQETQYF.

This sequence joins TRBV9 and TRBJ1-3, with D unclear. V gave up 3 bases and J gave up 1 base, with 8 bases separating them. CDR3 size: 14 residues. Germline loops: CDR1 SGDLS, CDR2 YYNGEE. In DNA form, the CDR3 reads TGTGCCAGCAGCGCTTCGACTTCTGGAAACACCATATATTTT. It yields the protein CASSASTSGNTIYF.

This clonotype came up many times. The CDR3 nucleotides read TGTGCCAGCAGTTTAAGGCCGTGGGCAGGGGGTGGTGAGCAGTTCTTC. The encoded protein is CASSLRPWAGGGEQFF. The chain links TRBV12-3 or TRBV12-4 to TRBJ2-1, with TRBD1 matching 7 bases. The trim removed 2 bases at V and 9 bases at J, leaving 13 bases unmatched. The CDR3 loop spans 16 amino acids.